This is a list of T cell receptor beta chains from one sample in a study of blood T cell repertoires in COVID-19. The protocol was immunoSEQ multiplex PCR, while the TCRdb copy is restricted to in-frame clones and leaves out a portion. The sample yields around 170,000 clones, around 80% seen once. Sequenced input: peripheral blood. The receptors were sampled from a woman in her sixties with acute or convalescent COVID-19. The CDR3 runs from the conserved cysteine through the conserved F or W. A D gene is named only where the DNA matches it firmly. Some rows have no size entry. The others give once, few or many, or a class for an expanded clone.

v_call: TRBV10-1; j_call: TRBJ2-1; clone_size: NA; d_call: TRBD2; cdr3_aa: CASSTSGGPRENEQFF; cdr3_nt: TGCGCCAGCAGTACTAGCGGGGGCCCGCGGGAAAATGAGCAGTTCTTC
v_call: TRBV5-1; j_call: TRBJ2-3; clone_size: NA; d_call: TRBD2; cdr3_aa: CASSQAGGLDTQYF; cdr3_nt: TGCGCCAGCAGCCAAGCGGGGGGCCTAGATACGCAGTATTTT
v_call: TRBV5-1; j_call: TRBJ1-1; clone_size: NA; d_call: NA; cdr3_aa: CASSLQGVGTEAFF; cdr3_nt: TGCGCCAGCAGTCTCCAGGGTGTAGGCACTGAAGCTTTCTTT
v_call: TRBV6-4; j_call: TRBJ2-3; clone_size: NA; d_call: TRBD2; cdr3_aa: CASSLSGGASDTQYF; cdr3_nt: TGTGCCAGCAGTCTTAGCGGGGGGGCCTCAGATACGCAGTATTTT
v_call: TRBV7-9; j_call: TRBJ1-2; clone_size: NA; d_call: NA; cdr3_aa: CASSLADRSYGYTF; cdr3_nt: TGTGCCAGCAGCTTAGCCGACAGGTCCTATGGCTACACCTTC
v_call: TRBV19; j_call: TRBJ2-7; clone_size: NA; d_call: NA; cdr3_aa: CASSPGHISYEQYF; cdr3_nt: TGTGCCAGTAGTCCAGGACACATTTCCTACGAGCAGTACTTC
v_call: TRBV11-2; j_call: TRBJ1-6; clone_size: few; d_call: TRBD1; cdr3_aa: CASSTLGQGNSPLHF; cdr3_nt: TGTGCCAGCAGCACTCTGGGACAGGGGAATTCACCCCTCCACTTT
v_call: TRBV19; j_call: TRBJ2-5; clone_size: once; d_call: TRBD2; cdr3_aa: CASRKTSGGWGETQYF; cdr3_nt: TGTGCCAGCCGGAAGACTAGCGGGGGGTGGGGAGAGACCCAGTACTTC
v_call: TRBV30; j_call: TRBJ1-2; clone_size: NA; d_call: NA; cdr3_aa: CAWSVPVGGGGYGYTF; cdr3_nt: TGTGCCTGGAGTGTCCCGGTGGGGGGAGGAGGCTATGGCTACACCTTC
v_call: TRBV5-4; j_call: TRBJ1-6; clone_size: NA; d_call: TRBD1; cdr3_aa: CASSFFDRGPSPLHF; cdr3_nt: TGTGCCAGCAGCTTCTTTGACAGGGGGCCTTCACCCCTCCACTTT
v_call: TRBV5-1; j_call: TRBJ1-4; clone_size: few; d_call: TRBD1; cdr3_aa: CASSSQGANEKLFF; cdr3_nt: TGCGCCAGCAGCTCTCAGGGGGCTAATGAAAAACTGTTTTTT
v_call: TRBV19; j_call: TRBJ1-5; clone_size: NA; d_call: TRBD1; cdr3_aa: CASSDRVGFNQPQHF; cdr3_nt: TGTGCCAGTAGTGACAGGGTCGGATTCAATCAGCCCCAGCATTTT
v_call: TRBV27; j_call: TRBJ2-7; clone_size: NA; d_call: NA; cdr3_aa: CASRVLRGSSYEQYF; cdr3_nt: TGTGCCAGCAGGGTCCTACGGGGGAGCTCCTACGAGCAGTACTTC
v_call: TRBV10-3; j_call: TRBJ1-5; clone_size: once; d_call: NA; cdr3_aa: CAIRDSYNQPQHF; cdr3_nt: TGTGCCATCAGGGACAGCTACAATCAGCCCCAGCATTTT
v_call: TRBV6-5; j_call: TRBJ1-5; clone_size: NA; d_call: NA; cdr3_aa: CASSGGVSTNQPQHF; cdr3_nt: TGTGCCAGCAGCGGTGGTGTATCCACCAATCAGCCCCAGCATTTT
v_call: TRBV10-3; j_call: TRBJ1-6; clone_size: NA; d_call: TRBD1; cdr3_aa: CAISETSGGGQISPLHF; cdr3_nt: TGTGCCATCAGTGAGACATCGGGGGGGGGACAGATCTCACCCCTCCACTTT